A single sample is the source of the 14 T cell receptor beta chains below, sequenced in a study of cytotoxic CD8 clonotypes in ibrutinib-treated CLL. Data came from immunoSEQ multiplex PCR; TCRdb stores just in-frame clones and leaves some out. The repertoire includes 95,000 to 100,000 clones, about 78% of them detected once, and 32% sits in the top ten. The sample was PBMCs, taken after 12 months of ibrutinib treatment. The receptors derive from a human donor with chronic lymphocytic leukemia.

This clone was seen only once. The chain joins TRBV7-9 to TRBJ2-2; tentative D call: TRBD2 (5 bases). Germline assignment: CDR1 SEHNR and CDR2 FQNEAQ (reference sequence). The CDR3 runs 11 residues. The ends were cut back, 8 bases at V and 9 bases at J, with 10 bases in the middle. CDR3 loop: CASLEGRELFF. The CDR3 DNA sequence: TGTGCCAGCTTAGAGGGTCGGGAGCTGTTTTTT.

This clone appeared once. The chain carries TRBV6-6 and TRBJ2-5, with 7 bases fitting TRBD2. The J segment lost 5 bases and the V segment lost 2 bases, leaving 11 bases of the junction unmatched. The CDR3 is 16 residues long. Germline loops: CDR1 MNHNY, CDR2 SVGAGI (reference sequence). The CDR3 spells CASSYRASGGRETQYF. CDR3 in DNA: TGTGCCAGCAGTTACCGTGCTAGCGGTGGGAGGGAGACCCAGTACTTC.

This chain joins TRBV29-1 and TRBJ1-1; D is ambiguous. Trimming removed 4 bases at V and 0 bases at J, with 9 bases between. Germline loops: CDR1 SQVTM, CDR2 ANQGSEA. The CDR3 totals 13 residues. CDR3 residues: CSVVEGMNTEAFF. The CDR3 coding sequence is TGCAGCGTTGTAGAGGGTATGAACACTGAAGCTTTCTTT.

The V and J genes are TRBV19 and TRBJ1-2; D unclear. V was shortened by 5 bases and J by 4 bases, with 20 bases between the two germline ends. Germline CDR1 and CDR2: LNHDA and SQIVND (reference sequence). The CDR3 covers 16 residues. This CDR3 reads CASSATNSKPGYGYTF. The CDR3 nucleotides read TGTGCCAGTAGTGCAACAAACAGCAAACCAGGCTATGGCTACACCTTC.

This clone was recorded at least ten times. This chain uses TRBV7-9 with TRBJ2-5, with 8 nucleotides matching TRBD1. Per the germline V gene, CDR1 is SEHNR and CDR2 is FQNEAQ (reference sequence). This CDR3 is 14 amino acids long. Trimming cost V 4 bases and J 4 bases; bases outside gene matches: 5. The CDR3 sequence is CASSSQGAGETQYF. CDR3 DNA sequence: TGTGCCAGCAGCTCGCAGGGGGCAGGAGAGACCCAGTACTTC.

This clone was seen just once. The rearrangement joins TRBV5-1 to TRBJ2-3; D remains unclear. CDR1 and CDR2 from the germline V gene are SGHRS and YFSETQ. This CDR3 spans 16 amino acids. The V and J ends lost 0 bases and 3 bases respectively, with 14 bases between them. The CDR3, as DNA: TGCGCCAGCAGCTTGGCTTCCAACGCGGCAACAGATACGCAGTATTTT. This encodes CASSLASNAATDTQYF.

This chain links TRBV9 with TRBJ2-5, with D tentatively TRBD2 (5 bases). The V end was cut by 0 bases, the J end by 4 bases, with 10 bases between. The CDR3 loop spans 14 amino acids. Looked up from germline, CDR1 is SGDLS and CDR2 is YYNGEE. The CDR3 nucleotides read TGTGCCAGCAGCGTAGGGTACGGGGTAGAGACCCAGTACTTC. Translation gives CASSVGYGVETQYF.

The rearrangement links TRBV30 to TRBJ2-5, with 9 bases fitting TRBD2. V trimming: 6 bases; J trimming: 4 bases; junction bases outside the gene matches: 9. This CDR3 is built from 14 residues. The germline CDR1 and CDR2 sequences are GTSNPN and SVGIG (reference sequence). In DNA form, the CDR3 reads TGTGCCTGTCAAGCGGGGGGTACACCAGAGACCCAGTACTTC. Protein product: CACQAGGTPETQYF.

This chain joins TRBV7-3 and TRBJ1-1; D is perhaps TRBD1 (5 bases). Per the germline V gene, CDR1 is SGHTA and CDR2 is FQGTGA. The V end was cut by 1 base, the J end by 0 bases, with 9 bases between. The CDR3 loop spans 15 amino acids. In nucleotides, the CDR3 is TGTGCCAGCAGCTTAAGCGGGGGGATGAACACTGAAGCTTTCTTT. Translating gives CASSLSGGMNTEAFF.

This clone was detected many times. The chain links TRBV11-3 to TRBJ2-5; the D is unclear. Trimming took off 1 base at V and 1 base at J, with 13 bases between the two ends. CDR3 length equals 16 residues. The germline V gene has CDR1 SGHNT and CDR2 YENEEA. The CDR3 here is CASSLARQTRQETQYF. The CDR3 DNA sequence: TGTGCCAGCAGCTTAGCCCGACAAACCCGCCAAGAGACCCAGTACTTC.

The chain couples TRBV7-9 to TRBJ2-7; 10 bases are shared with TRBD2. The CDR3 length is 16 residues. Germline CDR1 reads SEHNR; CDR2 reads FQNEAQ (reference sequence). After removal of 3 bases from V and 3 bases from J, the junction contained 8 bases not matched to a gene. The DNA for the CDR3 is TGTGCCAGCAGCTTTGCCAGCGGGGGGGCTGGCTACGAGCAGTACTTC. This codes for CASSFASGGAGYEQYF.

This chain joins TRBV19 and TRBJ1-2, with 7 nucleotides matching TRBD1. Germline V CDR1 and CDR2: LNHDA, SQIVND (reference sequence). V dropped 6 bases and J dropped 2; count of bases not matched to a gene: 3. The CDR3 covers 13 residues. CDR3 coding DNA: TGTGCCAGTAGCCAGGGACAGAACTATGGCTACACCTTC. Its protein is CASSQGQNYGYTF.

This rearrangement joins TRBV21-1 to TRBJ2-1. TRBV21-1 has pseudogene status. This CDR3 spans 15 amino acids. The DNA for the CDR3 is TGTAAGGTTGGGGAAAAGTTGGGCGTCTACAATGAGCAGTTCTTC. Encoded protein: CKVGEKLGVYNEQFF.

This CDR3 is CSVVDRNYGYTF. The CDR3, as DNA: TGCAGCGTTGTTGACCGAAACTATGGCTACACCTTC. The V call is TRBV29-1, the J call TRBJ1-2, with D unresolved. Per germline, CDR1 SQVTM and CDR2 ANQGSEA. The CDR3 covers 12 residues. V was clipped by 4 bases and J by 2 bases, with 8 bases between them.